Listed below are T cell receptor beta chains from one sample, sequenced in a study of vaccination and CD4 T cells after COVID-19. MiXCR, run by TCRdb on the PCR reads, gives a single entry per CDR3 protein. In the table there are roughly 12,000 distinct CDR3 sequences, 60% of which are singletons. Their antigen targets remain unknown. The input for sequencing was CD4+ T cells from blood, cultured in vitro, taken before SARS-CoV-2 vaccination. The receptors stem from a human donor who had recovered from COVID-19. The CDR3 runs from the conserved cysteine through the conserved F or W. A D gene is named only where the DNA matches it firmly. Clone sizes are given selectively: once, few, many, or a class where the clone is expanded.

size	V	D	J	DNA	CDR3
few	TRBV6-1	TRBD1	TRBJ1-1	TGTGCCAGCAGGGGGACAGGGGGCGAGGACACTGAAGCTTTCTTT	CASRGTGGEDTEAFF
.	TRBV20-1	.	TRBJ1-2	TGCAGTGCTAGAGATAGGGGCTATGGCTACACCTTC	CSARDRGYGYTF
.	TRBV5-1	.	TRBJ2-3	TGCGCCAGCAGCTTGGACACCACTAGCACAGATACGCAGTATTTT	CASSLDTTSTDTQYF
.	TRBV12-3/TRBV12-4	TRBD1	TRBJ1-2	TGTGCCAGCACCAGGGTGCCGCCGGGACAGGGGTACTATGGCTACACCTTC	CASTRVPPGQGYYGYTF
few	TRBV20-1	.	TRBJ2-2	TGCAGTGCTAGAGATCTTAAGTATCCCTTGCGGGATCGAACCGGGGAGCTGTTTTTT	CSARDLKYPLRDRTGELFF
.	TRBV6-1	.	TRBJ2-5	TGTGCCAGCACCGACGGTTCTGGAGGCCAAGAGACCCAGTACTTC	CASTDGSGGQETQYF
.	TRBV7-2	TRBD1	TRBJ1-1	TGTGCCAGCAGCTTACGATGGACAGGTTTACTGAGGACTGAAGCTTTCTTT	CASSLRWTGLLRTEAFF
.	TRBV5-1	TRBD1	TRBJ2-7	TGCGCCAGCAGCTTTCCAGGGGGCCGCGAGCAGTACTTC	CASSFPGGREQYF
.	TRBV15	TRBD2	TRBJ2-1	TGTGCCACCAGCAGAGAACTAGCGGGATTTGAGCAGTTCTTC	CATSRELAGFEQFF
few	TRBV7-9	.	TRBJ2-3	TGTGCCAGCAGCCCGAGGGGCACAGATACGCAGTATTTT	CASSPRGTDTQYF
few	TRBV25-1	.	TRBJ1-6	TGTGCCAGCAGTTACGGGGGGACCCTGGGAGTGCTTGGTTCACCCCTCCACTTT	CASSYGGTLGVLGSPLHF
.	TRBV7-2	.	TRBJ2-1	TGTGCCAGCAGCTTAGGGGTAGGGCAGTCTGGGGGTGAGCAGTTCTTC	CASSLGVGQSGGEQFF
few	TRBV6-1	.	TRBJ1-5	TGTGCCAGCAGTGCGGCTGGGGCTAGCAATCAGCCCCAGCATTTT	CASSAAGASNQPQHF
.	TRBV27	TRBD1	TRBJ2-7	TGTGCCAGCACCGGGACAGGGGACTACGAGCAGTACTTC	CASTGTGDYEQYF
.	TRBV7-9	.	TRBJ1-2	TGTGCCAGCAGCCCCATAGGTCCGGGGGGCAACCATGGCTACACCTTC	CASSPIGPGGNHGYTF
.	TRBV5-5	.	TRBJ1-5	TGTGCCAGCAGCGCCGGACATTCGTATAGCAATCAGCCCCAGCATTTT	CASSAGHSYSNQPQHF
.	TRBV4-2	.	TRBJ1-1	TGTGCCAGCAGCCAAGATTTAGGCACTGAAGCTTTCTTT	CASSQDLGTEAFF